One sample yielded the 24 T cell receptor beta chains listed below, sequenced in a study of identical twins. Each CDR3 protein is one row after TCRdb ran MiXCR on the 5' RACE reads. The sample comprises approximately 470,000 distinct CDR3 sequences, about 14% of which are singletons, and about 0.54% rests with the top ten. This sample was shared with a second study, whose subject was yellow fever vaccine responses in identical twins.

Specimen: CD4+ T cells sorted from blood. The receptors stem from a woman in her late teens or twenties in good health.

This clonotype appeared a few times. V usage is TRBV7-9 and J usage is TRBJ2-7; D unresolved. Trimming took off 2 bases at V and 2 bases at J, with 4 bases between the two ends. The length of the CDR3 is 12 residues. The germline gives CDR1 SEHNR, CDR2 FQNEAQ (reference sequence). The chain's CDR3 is CASSLRTYEQYF. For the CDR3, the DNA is TGTGCCAGCAGCTTAAGAACCTACGAGCAGTACTTC. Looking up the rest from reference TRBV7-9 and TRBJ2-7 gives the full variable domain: DTGVSQNPRHKITKRGQNVTFRCDPISEHNRLYWYRQTLGQGPEFLTYFQNEAQLEKSRLLSDRFSAERPKGSFSTLEIQRTEQGDSAMYLCASSLRTYEQYFGPGTRLTVT.

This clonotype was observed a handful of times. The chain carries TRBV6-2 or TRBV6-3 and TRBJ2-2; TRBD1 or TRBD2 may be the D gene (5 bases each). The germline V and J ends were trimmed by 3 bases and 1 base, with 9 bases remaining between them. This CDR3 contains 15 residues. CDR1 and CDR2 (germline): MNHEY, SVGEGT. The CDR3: CASSYLGRNTGELFF. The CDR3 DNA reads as TGTGCCAGCAGTTATTTGGGACGGAACACCGGGGAGCTGTTTTTT.

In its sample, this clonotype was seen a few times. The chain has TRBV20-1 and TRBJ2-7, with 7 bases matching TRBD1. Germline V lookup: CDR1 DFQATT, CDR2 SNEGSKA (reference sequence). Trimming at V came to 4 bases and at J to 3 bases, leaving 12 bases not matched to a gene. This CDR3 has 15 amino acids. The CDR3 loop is CSATRDSTKHYEQYF. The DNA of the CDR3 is TGCAGTGCTACGAGGGACAGTACCAAACACTACGAGCAGTACTTC.

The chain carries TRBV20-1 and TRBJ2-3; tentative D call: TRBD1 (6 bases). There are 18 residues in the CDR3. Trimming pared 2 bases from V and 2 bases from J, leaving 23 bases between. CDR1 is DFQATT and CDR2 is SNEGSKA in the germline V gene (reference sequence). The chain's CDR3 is CSARQQGPRTITTDTQYF. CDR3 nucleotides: TGCAGTGCTAGACAACAGGGACCTCGTACCATTACCACAGATACGCAGTATTTT.

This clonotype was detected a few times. CDR3 DNA sequence: TGTGCCAGCAGCCCTCAAGTGAAGGGCGGCAATCAGCCCCAGCATTTT. Translating it yields CASSPQVKGGNQPQHF. J is TRBJ1-5 and V is TRBV3-1; unclear D gene. Trimming cost V 4 bases and J 2 bases, with 15 bases left between them. The CDR3 contains 16 residues. Germline-derived CDR1 and CDR2 are LGHDT and YNNKEL (reference sequence).

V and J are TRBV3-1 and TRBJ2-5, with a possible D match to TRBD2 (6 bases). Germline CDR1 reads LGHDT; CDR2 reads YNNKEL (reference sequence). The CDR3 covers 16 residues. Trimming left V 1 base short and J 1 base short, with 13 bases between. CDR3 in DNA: TGTGCCAGCAGCCAAGGCATAGCGGAGAGCCAAGAGACCCAGTACTTC. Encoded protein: CASSQGIAESQETQYF.

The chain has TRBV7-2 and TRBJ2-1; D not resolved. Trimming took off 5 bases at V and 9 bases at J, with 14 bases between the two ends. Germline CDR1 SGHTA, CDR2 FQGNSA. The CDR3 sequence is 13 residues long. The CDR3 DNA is TGTGCCAGCAGCCTTCATTATCTTGGTGAGCAGTTCTTC. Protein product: CASSLHYLGEQFF. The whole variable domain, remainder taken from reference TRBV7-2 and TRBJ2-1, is GAGVSQSPSNKVTEKGKDVELRCDPISGHTALYWYRQSLGQGLEFLIYFQGNSAPDKSGLPSDRFSAERTGGSVSTLTIQRTQQEDSAVYLCASSLHYLGEQFFGPGTRLTVL.

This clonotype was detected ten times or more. The CDR3 spells CASSWTSGFQETQYF. In DNA, the CDR3 is TGTGCCAGCAGCTGGACTAGCGGGTTCCAAGAGACCCAGTACTTC. J is TRBJ2-5 and V is TRBV13, with TRBD2 identical over 11 bases. Germline CDR1 PRHDT, CDR2 FYEKMQ (reference sequence). The CDR3 has 15 amino acids. J was trimmed by 1 base and V by 4 bases; bases with no gene match: 2.

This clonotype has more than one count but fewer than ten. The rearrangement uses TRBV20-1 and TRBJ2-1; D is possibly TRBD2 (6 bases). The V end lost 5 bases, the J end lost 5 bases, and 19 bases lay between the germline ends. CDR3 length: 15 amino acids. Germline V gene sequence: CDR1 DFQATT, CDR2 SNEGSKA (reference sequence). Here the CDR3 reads CSAETGGASDNEQFF. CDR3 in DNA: TGCAGTGCTGAAACCGGGGGAGCTAGCGACAATGAGCAGTTCTTC.

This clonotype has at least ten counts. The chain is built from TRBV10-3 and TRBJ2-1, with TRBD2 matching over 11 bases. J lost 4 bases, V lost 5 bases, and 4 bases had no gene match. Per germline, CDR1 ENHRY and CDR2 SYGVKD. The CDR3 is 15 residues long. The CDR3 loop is CAISPGLADYNEQFF. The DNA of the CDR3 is TGTGCCATCAGTCCGGGACTAGCGGATTACAATGAGCAGTTCTTC.

The CDR3 loop reads CASSPRGNTIYF. The CDR3 nucleotides are TGTGCCAGCAGTCCCCGTGGAAACACCATATATTTT. The genes are TRBV12-3 or TRBV12-4 and TRBJ1-3; D is unresolved. CDR3 length: 12 amino acids. The V end lost 5 bases, the J end lost 3 bases, and 5 bases lay between the germline ends.

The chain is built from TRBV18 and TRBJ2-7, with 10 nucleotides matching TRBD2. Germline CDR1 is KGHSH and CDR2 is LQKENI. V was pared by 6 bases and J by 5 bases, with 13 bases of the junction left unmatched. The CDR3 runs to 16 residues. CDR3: CASSNPSSGSLNEQYF. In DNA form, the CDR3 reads TGTGCCAGCTCGAACCCCTCTAGCGGGAGTTTGAACGAGCAGTACTTC.

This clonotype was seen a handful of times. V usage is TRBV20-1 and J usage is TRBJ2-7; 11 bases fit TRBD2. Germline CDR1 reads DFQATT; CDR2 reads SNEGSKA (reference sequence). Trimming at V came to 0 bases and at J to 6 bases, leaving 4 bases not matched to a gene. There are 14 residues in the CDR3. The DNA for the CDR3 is TGCAGTGCTAGAGAGCCGGGACTAGCGGCCGAGCAGTACTTC. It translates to CSAREPGLAAEQYF.

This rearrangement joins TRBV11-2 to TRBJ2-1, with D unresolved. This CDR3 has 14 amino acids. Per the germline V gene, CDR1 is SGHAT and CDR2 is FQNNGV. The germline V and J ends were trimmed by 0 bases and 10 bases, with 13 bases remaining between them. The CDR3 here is CASSLDLSSTEQFF. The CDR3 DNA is TGTGCCAGCAGCTTAGATCTTTCCTCGACAGAGCAGTTCTTC.

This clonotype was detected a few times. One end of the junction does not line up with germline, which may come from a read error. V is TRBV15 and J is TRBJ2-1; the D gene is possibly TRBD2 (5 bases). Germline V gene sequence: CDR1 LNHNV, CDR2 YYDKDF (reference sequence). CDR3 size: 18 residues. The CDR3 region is CATSRARWGASSYNELFF. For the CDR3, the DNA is TGTGCCACCAGCAGAGCCCGATGGGGAGCGAGCTCCTACAATGAGCTGTTCTTC.

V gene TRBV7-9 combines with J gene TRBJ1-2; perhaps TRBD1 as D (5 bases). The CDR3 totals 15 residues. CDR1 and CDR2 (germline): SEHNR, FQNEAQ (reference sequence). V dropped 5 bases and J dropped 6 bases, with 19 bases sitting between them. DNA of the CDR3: TGTGCCAGCAGCAGAGAACGTGGGGGGACGAATGGCTACACCTTC. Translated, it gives CASSRERGGTNGYTF.

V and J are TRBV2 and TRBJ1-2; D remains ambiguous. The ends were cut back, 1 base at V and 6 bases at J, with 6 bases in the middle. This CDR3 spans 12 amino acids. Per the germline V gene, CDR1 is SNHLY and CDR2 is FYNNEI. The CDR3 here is CASSEVGNGYTF. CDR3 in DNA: TGTGCCAGCAGTGAAGTCGGAAATGGCTACACCTTC.

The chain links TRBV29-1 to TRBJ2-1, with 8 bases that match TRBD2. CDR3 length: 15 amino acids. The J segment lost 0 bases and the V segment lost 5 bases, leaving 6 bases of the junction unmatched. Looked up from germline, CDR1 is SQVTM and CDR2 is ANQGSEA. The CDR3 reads CSVRLAGGSYNEQFF. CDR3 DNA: TGCAGCGTTCGCCTCGCGGGAGGCTCCTACAATGAGCAGTTCTTC.

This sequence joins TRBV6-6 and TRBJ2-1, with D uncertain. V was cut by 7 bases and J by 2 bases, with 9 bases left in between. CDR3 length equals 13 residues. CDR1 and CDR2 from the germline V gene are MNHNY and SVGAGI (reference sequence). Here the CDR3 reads CASNGVTYNEQFF. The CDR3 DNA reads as TGTGCCAGCAATGGGGTTACCTACAATGAGCAGTTCTTC.

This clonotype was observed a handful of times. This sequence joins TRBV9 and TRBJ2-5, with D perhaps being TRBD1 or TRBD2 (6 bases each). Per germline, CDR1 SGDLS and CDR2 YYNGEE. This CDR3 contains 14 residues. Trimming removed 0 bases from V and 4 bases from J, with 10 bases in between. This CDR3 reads CASSVDGGGETQYF. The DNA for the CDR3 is TGTGCCAGCAGCGTAGATGGAGGGGGAGAGACCCAGTACTTC.

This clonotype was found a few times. The CDR3 sequence: CASSLSTSGSEQFF. The CDR3 DNA sequence: TGTGCCAGCAGTTTAAGTACTAGCGGGAGCGAGCAGTTCTTC. This chain connects TRBV12-3 or TRBV12-4 to TRBJ2-1, with 11 bases fitting TRBD2. The CDR3 runs to 14 residues. The V gene end was trimmed by 2 bases and the J gene end by 10 bases; junction bases not matched to a gene: 4.

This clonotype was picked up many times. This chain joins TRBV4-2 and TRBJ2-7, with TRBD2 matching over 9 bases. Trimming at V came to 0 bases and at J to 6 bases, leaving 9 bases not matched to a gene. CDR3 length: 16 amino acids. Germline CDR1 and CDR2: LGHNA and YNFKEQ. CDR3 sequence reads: CASSQEEGGGAGEQYF. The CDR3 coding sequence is TGTGCCAGCAGCCAAGAAGAGGGCGGGGGGGCCGGCGAGCAGTACTTC.

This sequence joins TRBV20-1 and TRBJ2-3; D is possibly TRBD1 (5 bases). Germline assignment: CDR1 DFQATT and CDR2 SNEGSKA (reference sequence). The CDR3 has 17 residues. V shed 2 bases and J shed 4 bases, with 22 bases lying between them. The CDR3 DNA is TGCAGTGCTAGACAGCCCCGGACAATTCATCCCCCAGATACGCAGTATTTT. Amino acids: CSARQPRTIHPPDTQYF.

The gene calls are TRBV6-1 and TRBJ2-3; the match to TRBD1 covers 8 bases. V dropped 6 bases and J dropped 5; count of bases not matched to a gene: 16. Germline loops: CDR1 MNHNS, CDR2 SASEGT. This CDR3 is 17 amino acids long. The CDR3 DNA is TGTGCCAGCAGAACCACCGGGACAGGCACTATGTTAGATACGCAGTATTTT. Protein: CASRTTGTGTMLDTQYF.